This entry lists 12 T cell receptor beta chains sequenced from one sample in a study of regulatory T cells in long-lasting Graves disease. Time point specified: persistent/refractory GD, antithyroid drugs over 5 years with positive TRAb. The TCR library was prepared using RNA isolated from PBMCs. To make TCR beta libraries, researchers used iRepertoire HTBI primers and Arm-PCR of CDR3 regions. Each CDR3 protein is one row after TCRdb ran MiXCR on the multiplex PCR reads. Of approximately 360,000 distinct CDR3 sequences in the sample, 20% to 25% were seen once. The sample was peripheral blood mononuclear cells (PBMCs), taken when the disease was refractory, from a patient treated with antithyroid drugs. These receptors came from a woman in her forties with Graves disease.

The chain joins TRBV27 to TRBJ2-1; D call uncertain. CDR3 size: 14 residues. Trimming shortened V by 4 bases and J by 0 bases, and 7 bases separated the two germline ends. Per the germline V gene, CDR1 is MNHEY and CDR2 is SMNVEV (reference sequence). CDR3 sequence reads: CASSSKVSYNEQFF. DNA for the CDR3: TGTGCCAGCAGTTCGAAGGTCTCCTACAATGAGCAGTTCTTC.

The chain recombines TRBV20-1 with TRBJ2-7, with TRBD2 matching 11 bases. The trim removed 5 bases at V and 6 bases at J, leaving 24 bases unmatched. The germline V gene has CDR1 DFQATT and CDR2 SNEGSKA (reference sequence). The CDR3 runs 19 residues. The CDR3 nucleotides read TGCAGTGCTGGAGGGGGGACTAGCGGCTCCCAAATAGTTCTCGGCGAGCAGTACTTC. As protein: CSAGGGTSGSQIVLGEQYF.

In its sample, this clonotype was seen a few times. The chain couples TRBV25-1 to TRBJ2-1; 7 bases are a match to TRBD2. Germline CDR1 is MGHDK and CDR2 is SYGVNS. The CDR3 is 15 residues long. V lost 1 base, J lost 9 bases, and 9 bases stayed unmatched. As DNA, the CDR3 is TGTGCCAGCAGTGAATGGACACGGGACTACGGTGAGCAGTTCTTC. Amino acids: CASSEWTRDYGEQFF. Complete variable domain (other parts from reference TRBV25-1 and TRBJ2-1): EADIYQTPRYLVIGTGKKITLECSQTMGHDKMYWYQQDPGMELHLIHYSYGVNSTEKGDLSSESTVSRIRTEHFPLTLESARPSHTSQYLCASSEWTRDYGEQFFGPGTRLTVL.

At least ten counts were recorded for this clonotype. The chain combines TRBV6-5 with TRBJ2-7, with a possible D match to TRBD1 (5 bases). Germline assignment: CDR1 MNHEY and CDR2 SVGAGI. The CDR3 is 20 amino acids. Trimming removed 0 bases at V and 9 bases at J, with 33 bases between. The CDR3 sequence is CASSYSKGPFSSYGRERQYF. The CDR3 DNA reads TGTGCCAGCAGTTACTCGAAGGGGCCGTTCTCCTCCTACGGACGCGAGCGGCAGTACTTC.

This clonotype was observed a handful of times. The chain's CDR3 is CASSAGLAGTGELFF. The CDR3 DNA follows: TGCGCCAGCAGCGCCGGACTAGCGGGCACCGGGGAGCTGTTTTTT. The V and J genes are TRBV5-1 and TRBJ2-2; the match to TRBD2 covers 11 bases. Trimming removed 4 bases from V and 4 bases from J; junction bases left unmatched: 3. Per germline, CDR1 SGHRS and CDR2 YFSETQ. The CDR3 spans 15 residues.

V gene TRBV11-2 combines with J gene TRBJ2-3; perhaps TRBD2 as D (6 bases). The CDR3 has 15 amino acids. V lost 4 bases to trimming and J lost 1 base, with 12 bases between them. Germline V gene data show CDR1 as SGHAT and CDR2 as FQNNGV. The CDR3 spells CASSSRLGGTDTQYF. The CDR3 nucleotides are TGTGCCAGCAGCTCCCGACTAGGGGGCACAGATACGCAGTATTTT.

The chain has TRBV5-1 and TRBJ1-6, with a weak D call TRBD1 (5 bases). CDR1 SGHRS and CDR2 YFSETQ come from the germline V gene. The CDR3 runs to 15 residues. V was cut by 4 bases and J by 10 bases, with 18 bases left in between. Here the CDR3 DNA reads TGCGCCAGCAGCATGGAGGACATCCAGGCCTCACCCCTCCACTTT. Its protein is CASSMEDIQASPLHF.

This clonotype was found many times. V is TRBV6-1 and J is TRBJ1-4; perhaps TRBD1 as D (6 bases). Germline loops: CDR1 MNHNS, CDR2 SASEGT. The CDR3 has 13 amino acids. Deletions cut 9 bases from V and 4 bases from J, with 12 bases between. The CDR3 DNA reads as TGTGCCAGTACCGGGACAAATAATGAAAAACTGTTTTTT. Translating gives CASTGTNNEKLFF.

As to this clonotype: A single base is all that separates this from a far larger clone, so a read error is likely. This chain joins TRBV6-9 and TRBJ1-5; D is unclear. V was trimmed by 4 bases and J by 5 bases, leaving 12 bases between them. This CDR3 has 14 residues. The germline CDR1 and CDR2 sequences are MNHGY and SVAAGI. The CDR3 sequence is CASSLVGSDQPQHF. DNA of the CDR3: TGTGCCAGCAGTTTAGTCGGTTCTGATCAGCCCCAGCATTTT.

This clonotype was observed at least ten times. Written as DNA, the CDR3 is TGCAGCGTTGAACGGGAAAAACTACAAGAGACCCAGTACTTC. The encoded protein is CSVEREKLQETQYF. The genes are TRBV29-1 and TRBJ2-5; TRBD2 might be the D (5 bases). The CDR3 loop spans 14 amino acids. V was trimmed by 2 bases and J by 2 bases, leaving 12 bases between them. Germline V gives CDR1 SQVTM, CDR2 ANQGSEA. Full variable domain (outside the CDR3, taken from reference TRBV29-1 and TRBJ2-5): SAVISQKPSRDICQRGTSLTIQCQVDSQVTMMFWYRQQPGQSLTLIATANQGSEATYESGFVIDKFPISRPNLTFSTLTVSNMSPEDSSIYLCSVEREKLQETQYFGPGTRLLVL.

This clonotype was counted between two and nine times. The chain has TRBV30 and TRBJ1-1, with D hard to call. V lost 2 bases, J lost 0 bases, and 4 bases lay in between. CDR3 size: 12 residues. In germline, CDR1 is GTSNPN, CDR2 SVGIG (reference sequence). CDR3 nucleotides: TGTGCCTGGAGTATGGTGAACACTGAAGCTTTCTTT. This gives the protein CAWSMVNTEAFF.

This clonotype was recorded at least ten times. This sequence joins TRBV28 and TRBJ2-7; 7 nucleotides line up with TRBD2. V shed 5 bases and J 6 bases; nucleotides not matched to a gene: 13. Germline assignment: CDR1 MDHEN and CDR2 SYDVKM. The CDR3 loop spans 15 amino acids. Here the CDR3 DNA reads TGTGCCAGCAGTCTAAGCGGGACCTCGGGTCCCGAGCAGTACTTC. Translated: CASSLSGTSGPEQYF.